These 4 T cell receptor beta chains came from one sample sequenced in a study of blood T cell repertoires in COVID-19. Sequenced by immunoSEQ multiplex PCR; TCRdb stores in-frame clones only, minus some. The table has around 55,000 clones, 85% to 90% seen once. Sequenced material: peripheral blood. These receptors all stem from a man in his 60s with acute or convalescent COVID-19.

The chain carries TRBV4-3 and TRBJ2-4; the match to TRBD2 covers 16 bases. The CDR3 has 18 residues. Germline V gene data show CDR1 as LGHNA and CDR2 as YSLEER. With 3 bases clipped from V and 6 bases from J, the junction kept 8 bases outside the gene matches. In nucleotides, the CDR3 is TGCGCCAGCAGCCAGGACCCCGGGACTAGCGGGAGGGGAAACATTCAGTACTTC. Translation: CASSQDPGTSGRGNIQYF.

V and J are TRBV19 and TRBJ2-3, with D maybe TRBD1 (6 bases). V was trimmed by 4 bases and J by 1 base, leaving 6 bases between them. The CDR3 covers 13 residues. Germline CDR1 and CDR2: LNHDA and SQIVND (reference sequence). CDR3 residues: CASSTGGTDTQYF. The CDR3 bases are TGTGCCAGTAGTACAGGGGGCACAGATACGCAGTATTTT.

V gene TRBV6-5 combines with J gene TRBJ1-2, with TRBD1 as a possible D gene (6 bases). The germline V gene encodes CDR1 MNHEY and CDR2 SVGAGI. This CDR3 has 14 amino acids. Trimming pared 4 bases from V and 1 base from J, leaving 10 bases between. The CDR3 loop reads CASSSPGHNYGYTF. CDR3 nucleotides: TGTGCCAGCAGTTCCCCGGGACATAACTATGGCTACACCTTC.

The chain is built from TRBV28 and TRBJ2-5, with D possibly matching TRBD1 (6 bases). Germline CDR1 reads MDHEN; CDR2 reads SYDVKM. The CDR3 is 13 amino acids. Between the trimmed V and J ends, which lost 8 bases and 5 bases, there was a span of 15 bases. The CDR3 nucleotides read TGTGCCAGCCATCACAGGGTTGGGGAGACCCAGTACTTC. Its protein product is CASHHRVGETQYF.